This entry lists 3 T cell receptor beta chains sequenced from one sample in a study of cytomegalovirus exposure and HLA in healthy donors (dated by TCRdb to about 2017). The library was produced with the immunoSEQ multiplex PCR assay. A mixture of 60 forward primers for TCR Vbeta segments and 13 reverse primers for TCR Jbeta segments was used in the multiplex PCR. As stored in TCRdb, this immuneACCESS dataset retains in-frame rearrangements with V and J assigned. A fraction of the clones does not appear; measured against another copy, unresolved V genes explain less than half of the discrepancy, and the remainder lacks a known reason. For this sample the table gives about 96,000 clones, of which approximately 75% were detected only once. The ten largest account for around 3% of the sample. Sequenced: PBMCs. These receptors all come from a female donor in good health and CMV-seropositive.

V gene TRBV7-9 combines with J gene TRBJ1-2; D uncertain. Germline V gene data show CDR1 as SEHNR and CDR2 as FQNEAQ (reference sequence). CDR3 size: 13 residues. Trimming took 5 bases from V and 6 from J, leaving 13 bases between them. DNA for the CDR3: TGTGCCAGCAGCAAGTTGTTGCGGCATGGCTACACCTTC. This codes for CASSKLLRHGYTF.

The chain couples TRBV7-2 to TRBJ2-7, with 14 bases that match TRBD2. Germline CDR1 SGHTA, CDR2 FQGNSA. CDR3 length: 15 residues. Trimming at V came to 5 bases and at J to 3 bases, leaving 3 bases not matched to a gene. CDR3 bases: TGTGCCAGCAGCCCTGGACTAGCGGGGGGCTACGAGCAGTACTTC. It encodes CASSPGLAGGYEQYF.

This chain's CDR3 is CASSSTGFSNTEAFF. CDR3 nucleotides: TGTGCCAGCAGTTCAACAGGTTTTTCGAACACTGAAGCTTTCTTT. V is TRBV28 and J is TRBJ1-1, with D tentatively TRBD1 (5 bases). Germline V gene data show CDR1 as MDHEN and CDR2 as SYDVKM. The CDR3 runs 15 residues. Trimming took 4 bases from V and 1 from J, leaving 13 bases between them.